The 7 T cell receptor beta chains presented below share a single source sample, sequenced in a study of T-cell memory formation after mild COVID-19. TCRdb fed the 5' RACE reads into MiXCR, producing one record per CDR3 protein. The sample carries 450,000 to 650,000 distinct CDR3 sequences, about 20% recorded once. The sequencing sample was made of PBMCs or a T cell subset sorted from them (not recorded which). These receptors were obtained from an adult woman who had mild COVID-19 (a few samples of this study predate the infection). Cell type and time point are not known.

In this sample, this clonotype turned up a few times. V usage is TRBV30 and J usage is TRBJ2-3, with TRBD1 matching 11 bases. J lost 5 bases, V lost 2 bases, and 3 bases had no gene match. The CDR3 runs 14 residues. Germline V gene lookup returns CDR1 GTSNPN and CDR2 SVGIG (reference sequence). The CDR3 DNA follows: TGTGCCTGGAGTCCCGGGACAGGGGGAGATACGCAGTATTTT. Residues: CAWSPGTGGDTQYF.

This clonotype was detected only a few times. This chain uses TRBV10-3 with TRBJ2-7, with D perhaps TRBD2 (6 bases). V was cut by 6 bases and J by 3 bases, with 12 bases left in between. Per germline, CDR1 ENHRY and CDR2 SYGVKD. The CDR3 extends over 13 amino acids. CDR3 DNA: TGTGCCATCAGGGAGGCCGGGGGCTACGAGCAGTACTTC. Translation: CAIREAGGYEQYF.

A few counts support this clonotype. Mismatch with germline at one junction end may stem from a read error. The V and J genes are TRBV15 and TRBJ2-1; 7 bases fit TRBD1. Germline CDR1 LNHNV, CDR2 YYDKDF (reference sequence). The CDR3 runs 14 residues. CDR3 in amino acids: CATSRDRRDRETLF. Here the CDR3 DNA reads TGTGCCACCAGCAGAGATCGTCGCGACAGGGAGACGCTCTTC. Based on the CDR3 plus reference TRBV15 and TRBJ2-1, the full variable domain is DAMVIQNPRYQVTQFGKPVTLSCSQTLNHNVMYWYQQKSSQAPKLLFHYYDKDFNNEADTPDNFQSRRPNTSFCFLDIRSPGLGDTAMYLCATSRDRRDRETLFGPGTRLTVL.

This clonotype was found many times. One junction end does not reproduce the germline sequence, and a read error may be involved. This chain joins TRBV7-2 and TRBJ2-1; 12 nucleotides agree with TRBD2. The length of the CDR3 is 13 residues. The germline CDR1 and CDR2 sequences are SGHTA and FQGNSA. The CDR3 protein is CASSLAGGREQFF. CDR3 DNA: TGTGCCAGCAGCCTAGCGGGAGGGCGTGAGCAGTTCTTC.

The chain is built from TRBV7-6 and TRBJ2-3; the D is unclear. The CDR3 spans 12 residues. Per the germline V gene, CDR1 is SGHVS and CDR2 is FNYEAQ. Trimming pared 5 bases from V and 5 bases from J, leaving 8 bases between. CDR3 nucleotides: TGTGCCAGCAGCGGGCGACAAGATACGCAGTATTTT. Its protein is CASSGRQDTQYF.

This clonotype has a handful of counts. The V call is TRBV5-1, the J call TRBJ1-1; 7 bases line up with TRBD1. The length of the CDR3 is 13 residues. Germline CDR1 reads SGHRS; CDR2 reads YFSETQ. J gave up 8 bases and V 4 bases, and 8 bases lay outside the gene matches. The CDR3 loop is CASSRTGLGEAFF. The CDR3 nucleotides read TGCGCCAGCAGCAGGACAGGCTTGGGAGAAGCTTTCTTT.

This chain joins TRBV4-2 and TRBJ2-1; TRBD2 matches 10 bases. Germline V gene sequence: CDR1 LGHNA, CDR2 YNFKEQ. The trim removed 4 bases at V and 8 bases at J, leaving 11 bases unmatched. The CDR3 runs to 16 residues. In nucleotides, the CDR3 is TGTGCCAGCAGCCGTCTAACTAGCGGGGTCCCCCATGAGCAGTTCTTC. Its translation is CASSRLTSGVPHEQFF.